This T cell receptor beta chain was identified during a study of cytomegalovirus exposure and HLA in healthy donors. The PCR had 60 Vbeta and 13 Jbeta primers. Generated by immunoSEQ multiplex PCR, the TCRdb table keeps only in-frame clones and is missing some. The sample holds 250,000 to 350,000 clones, roughly 85% seen once. Points on this clone: The antigen is undetermined. A junction boundary mismatches the germline segment, possibly from a read error.

CDR1 is SEHNR, CDR2 FQNEAQ, per germline (reference sequence). The CDR3 is 16 amino acids. Study-level points and caveats: DRB1 had the most TCR associations and HLA-C the fewest, a later analysis found, with rates varying by HLA locus.

V and J are TRBV7-9 and TRBJ1-2, with D perhaps matching TRBD1 (6 bases). The source of this sequence is a man between 40 and 49 years old in good health and CMV-seropositive. The sample comprised PBMCs. CDR3 DNA: TGTTCCAGCAGCTACTCCGGGCAGGGGCCTAACTATGGCTACACCTTC. Its protein product is CSSSYSGQGPNYGYTF.